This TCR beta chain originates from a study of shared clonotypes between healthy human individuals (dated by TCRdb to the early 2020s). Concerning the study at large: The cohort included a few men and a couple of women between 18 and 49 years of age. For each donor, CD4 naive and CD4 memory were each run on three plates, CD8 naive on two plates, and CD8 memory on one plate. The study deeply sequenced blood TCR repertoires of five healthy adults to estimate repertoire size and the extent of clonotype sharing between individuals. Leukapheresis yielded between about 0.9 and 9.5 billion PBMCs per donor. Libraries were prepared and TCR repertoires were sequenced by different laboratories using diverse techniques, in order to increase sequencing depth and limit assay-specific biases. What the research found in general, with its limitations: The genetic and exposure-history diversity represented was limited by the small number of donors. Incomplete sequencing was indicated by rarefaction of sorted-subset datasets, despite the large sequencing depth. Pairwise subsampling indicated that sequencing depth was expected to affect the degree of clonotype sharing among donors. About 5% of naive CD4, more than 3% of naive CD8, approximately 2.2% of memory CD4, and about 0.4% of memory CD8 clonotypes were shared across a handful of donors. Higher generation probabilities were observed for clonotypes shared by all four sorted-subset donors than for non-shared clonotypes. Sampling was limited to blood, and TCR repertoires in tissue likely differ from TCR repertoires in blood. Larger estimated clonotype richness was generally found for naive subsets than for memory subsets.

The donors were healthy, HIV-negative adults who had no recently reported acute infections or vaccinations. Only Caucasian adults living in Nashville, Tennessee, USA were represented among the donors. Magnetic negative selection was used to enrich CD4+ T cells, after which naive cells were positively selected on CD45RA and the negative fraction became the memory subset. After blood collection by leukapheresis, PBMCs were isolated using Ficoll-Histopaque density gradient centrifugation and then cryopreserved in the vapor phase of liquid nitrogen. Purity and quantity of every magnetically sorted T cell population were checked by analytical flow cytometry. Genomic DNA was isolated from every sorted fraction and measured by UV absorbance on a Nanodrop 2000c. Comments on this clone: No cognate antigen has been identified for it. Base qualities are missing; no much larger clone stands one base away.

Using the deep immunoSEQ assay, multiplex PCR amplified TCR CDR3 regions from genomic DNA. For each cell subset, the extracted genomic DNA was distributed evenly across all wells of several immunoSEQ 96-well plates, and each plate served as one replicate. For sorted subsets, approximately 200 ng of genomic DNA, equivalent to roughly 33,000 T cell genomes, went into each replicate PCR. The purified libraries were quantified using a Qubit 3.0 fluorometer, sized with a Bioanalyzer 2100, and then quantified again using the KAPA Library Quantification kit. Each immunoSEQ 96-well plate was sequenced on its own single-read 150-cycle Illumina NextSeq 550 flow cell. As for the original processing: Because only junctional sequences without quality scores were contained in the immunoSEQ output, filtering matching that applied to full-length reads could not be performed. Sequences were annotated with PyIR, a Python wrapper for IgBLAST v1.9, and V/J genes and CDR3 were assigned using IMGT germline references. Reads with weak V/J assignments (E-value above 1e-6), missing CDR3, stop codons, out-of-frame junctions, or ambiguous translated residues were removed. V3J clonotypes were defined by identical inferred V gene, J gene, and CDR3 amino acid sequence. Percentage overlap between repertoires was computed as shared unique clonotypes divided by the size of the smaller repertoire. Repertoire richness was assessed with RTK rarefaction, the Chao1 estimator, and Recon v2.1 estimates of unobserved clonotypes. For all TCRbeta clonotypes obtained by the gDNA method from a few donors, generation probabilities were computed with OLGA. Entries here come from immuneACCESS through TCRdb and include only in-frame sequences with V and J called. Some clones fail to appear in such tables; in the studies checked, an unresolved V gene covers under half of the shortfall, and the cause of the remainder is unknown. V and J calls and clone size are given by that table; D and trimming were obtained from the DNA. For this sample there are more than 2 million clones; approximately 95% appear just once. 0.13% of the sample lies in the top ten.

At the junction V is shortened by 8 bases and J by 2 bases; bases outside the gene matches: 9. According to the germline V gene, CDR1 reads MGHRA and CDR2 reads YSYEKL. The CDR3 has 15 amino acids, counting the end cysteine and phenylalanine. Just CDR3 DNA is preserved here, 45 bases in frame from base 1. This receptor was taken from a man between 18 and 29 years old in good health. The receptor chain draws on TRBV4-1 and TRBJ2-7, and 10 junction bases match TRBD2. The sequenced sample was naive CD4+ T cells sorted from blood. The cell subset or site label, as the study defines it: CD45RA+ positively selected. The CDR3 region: CASRPSGRAPYEQYF. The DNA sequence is TGCGCCAGCCGCCCAAGCGGGAGGGCCCCCTACGAGCAGTACTTC.